This is a list of T cell receptor beta chains from one sample in a study of PD-L1 blockade in urothelial cancer. Sequenced by immunoSEQ multiplex PCR; TCRdb stores in-frame clones only, minus some. The sample lists some 41,000 clones, more than 75% occurring once. Specimen: PBMCs, collected around atezolizumab (anti-PD-L1) treatment. These receptors originate from a man aged 65-85 years with urothelial cancer. Each CDR3 is given with its conserved first and last residue. Fields, in order: CDR3 protein, CDR3 DNA, J gene, clone size, D gene, V gene. The D gene is left open where the match is weak. Part of the rows lack a size; the others show once, few, many or a class for expanded clones.

CDR3aa: CASSTGEQPQHF
CDR3nt: TGTGCCAGCAGTACAGGTGAACAGCCCCAGCATTTT
j_gene: TRBJ1-5
abundance: -
d_gene: -
v_gene: TRBV6-5

CDR3aa: CASRFSGQSSYEQYF
CDR3nt: TGTGCCAGCAGGTTTAGCGGTCAGAGCTCCTACGAGCAGTACTTC
j_gene: TRBJ2-7
abundance: -
d_gene: -
v_gene: TRBV6-5

CDR3aa: CASSSDRNQPQHF
CDR3nt: TGTGCCAGCAGCTCTGACAGGAATCAGCCCCAGCATTTT
j_gene: TRBJ1-5
abundance: once
d_gene: -
v_gene: TRBV5-6

CDR3aa: CSVATGNPNTGELFF
CDR3nt: TGCAGCGTGGCGACAGGGAACCCGAACACCGGGGAGCTGTTTTTT
j_gene: TRBJ2-2
abundance: -
d_gene: TRBD1
v_gene: TRBV29-1

CDR3aa: CASSQDWRTYSNQPQHF
CDR3nt: TGCGCCAGCAGCCAAGATTGGAGAACCTATAGCAATCAGCCCCAGCATTTT
j_gene: TRBJ1-5
abundance: -
d_gene: -
v_gene: TRBV4-1

CDR3aa: CASSHPPDRDGVGELFF
CDR3nt: TGCGCCAGCAGCCATCCCCCTGACAGGGATGGGGTCGGGGAGCTGTTTTTT
j_gene: TRBJ2-2
abundance: -
d_gene: TRBD1
v_gene: TRBV4-1

CDR3aa: CASSFGQGNTGELFF
CDR3nt: TGCGCCAGCAGCTTCGGACAGGGGAACACCGGGGAGCTGTTTTTT
j_gene: TRBJ2-2
abundance: -
d_gene: TRBD1
v_gene: TRBV4-1

CDR3aa: CASSILAGSGSYF
CDR3nt: TGTGCCAGCAGCATCCTTGCAGGGTCCGGGTCCTACTTC
j_gene: TRBJ2-4
abundance: few
d_gene: -
v_gene: TRBV5-5

CDR3aa: CASSLGRRADTQYF
CDR3nt: TGCGCCAGCAGCCTAGGTAGGCGGGCAGATACGCAGTATTTT
j_gene: TRBJ2-3
abundance: -
d_gene: -
v_gene: TRBV5-1

CDR3aa: CASSRVRGGQETQYF
CDR3nt: TGCGCCAGCAGCCGGGTGAGGGGGGGCCAAGAGACCCAGTACTTC
j_gene: TRBJ2-5
abundance: -
d_gene: -
v_gene: TRBV4-1

CDR3aa: CASSPTGTSGSYEQYF
CDR3nt: TGTGCCAGCAGTCCTACGGGGACTAGCGGGAGCTACGAGCAGTACTTC
j_gene: TRBJ2-7
abundance: -
d_gene: TRBD2
v_gene: TRBV6-6

CDR3aa: CASSPRLQPQETQYF
CDR3nt: TGTGCCAGCAGCCCCCGACTCCAGCCCCAAGAGACCCAGTACTTC
j_gene: TRBJ2-5
abundance: -
d_gene: -
v_gene: TRBV9

CDR3aa: CAWSPFGLAGGSGGELFF
CDR3nt: TGTGCCTGGAGCCCCTTCGGACTAGCGGGAGGGTCGGGCGGGGAGCTGTTTTTT
j_gene: TRBJ2-2
abundance: -
d_gene: TRBD2
v_gene: TRBV30

CDR3aa: CASSDSVGAETQYF
CDR3nt: TGTGCCAGCAGTGACTCGGTGGGAGCGGAGACCCAGTACTTC
j_gene: TRBJ2-5
abundance: once
d_gene: -
v_gene: TRBV6-4

CDR3aa: CASSQDWTGTGNTIYF
CDR3nt: TGCGCCAGCAGCCAAGATTGGACCGGGACTGGAAACACCATATATTTT
j_gene: TRBJ1-3
abundance: -
d_gene: -
v_gene: TRBV4-1

CDR3aa: CAILSAWGRGQDEQYF
CDR3nt: TGTGCCATCCTTTCCGCTTGGGGCAGGGGGCAAGACGAGCAGTACTTC
j_gene: TRBJ2-7
abundance: -
d_gene: TRBD1
v_gene: TRBV7-6

CDR3aa: CASTLRSADTQYF
CDR3nt: TGTGCCAGCACCCTAAGGAGTGCCGATACGCAGTATTTT
j_gene: TRBJ2-3
abundance: -
d_gene: -
v_gene: TRBV5-6

CDR3aa: CASSLAFGLRSYEQYF
CDR3nt: TGTGCCAGCAGCTTGGCCTTCGGACTCCGCTCCTACGAGCAGTACTTC
j_gene: TRBJ2-7
abundance: -
d_gene: -
v_gene: TRBV5-6

CDR3aa: CASSFSQGLVENGYTF
CDR3nt: TGTGCCAGCAGTTTTAGCCAGGGTTTGGTTGAGAATGGCTACACCTTC
j_gene: TRBJ1-2
abundance: -
d_gene: -
v_gene: TRBV28

CDR3aa: CASSEPSGGSTEAFF
CDR3nt: TGCGCCAGCAGTGAACCTTCAGGGGGGAGCACTGAAGCTTTCTTT
j_gene: TRBJ1-1
abundance: -
d_gene: TRBD1
v_gene: TRBV10-2

CDR3aa: CASSLSLGGTILFF
CDR3nt: TGCGCCAGCAGCTTGAGTTTAGGGGGCACGATTCTGTTCTTC
j_gene: TRBJ2-1
abundance: -
d_gene: TRBD1
v_gene: TRBV5-1

CDR3aa: CAWSWGRTDTEAFF
CDR3nt: TGTGCCTGGAGTTGGGGGCGGACCGACACTGAAGCTTTCTTT
j_gene: TRBJ1-1
abundance: -
d_gene: -
v_gene: TRBV30

CDR3aa: CSAFSGNTIYF
CDR3nt: TGCAGCGCCTTCTCTGGAAACACCATATATTTT
j_gene: TRBJ1-3
abundance: -
d_gene: -
v_gene: TRBV29-1

CDR3aa: CAITPELGGYYGYTF
CDR3nt: TGTGCCATCACCCCAGAGCTGGGAGGGTACTATGGCTACACCTTC
j_gene: TRBJ1-2
abundance: -
d_gene: -
v_gene: TRBV10-3

CDR3aa: CASSRRRDRGDMSSYEQYF
CDR3nt: TGTGCCAGCAGCCGACGCCGGGACAGGGGCGATATGAGCTCCTACGAGCAGTACTTC
j_gene: TRBJ2-7
abundance: -
d_gene: TRBD1
v_gene: TRBV11-2

CDR3aa: CASGRTVTGELFF
CDR3nt: TGTGCCAGCGGAAGGACAGTTACCGGGGAGCTGTTTTTT
j_gene: TRBJ2-2
abundance: few
d_gene: -
v_gene: TRBV2

CDR3aa: CASSLVEGAYEQYF
CDR3nt: TGTGCCAGCAGCTTAGTAGAGGGGGCCTACGAGCAGTACTTC
j_gene: TRBJ2-7
abundance: -
d_gene: -
v_gene: TRBV7-2

CDR3aa: CASSQQGDTEAFF
CDR3nt: TGCGCCAGCAGCCAACAGGGGGACACTGAAGCTTTCTTT
j_gene: TRBJ1-1
abundance: medium-sized
d_gene: TRBD1
v_gene: TRBV5-1

CDR3aa: CASSLDRYQETQYF
CDR3nt: TGTGCCAGCAGCTTGGACAGGTACCAAGAGACCCAGTACTTC
j_gene: TRBJ2-5
abundance: -
d_gene: -
v_gene: TRBV5-4

CDR3aa: CASSPRTQGVGYEQYF
CDR3nt: TGCGCCAGCAGCCCCCGGACACAGGGGGTGGGATACGAGCAGTACTTC
j_gene: TRBJ2-7
abundance: -
d_gene: TRBD1
v_gene: TRBV4-1

CDR3aa: CASGGTSGRAEQFF
CDR3nt: TGTGCCAGCGGCGGGACTAGCGGGAGGGCTGAGCAGTTCTTC
j_gene: TRBJ2-1
abundance: -
d_gene: TRBD2
v_gene: TRBV27

CDR3aa: CASSMRGGVGVSNQPQHF
CDR3nt: TGTGCCAGTAGTATGAGGGGGGGGGTCGGGGTTAGCAATCAGCCCCAGCATTTT
j_gene: TRBJ1-5
abundance: -
d_gene: -
v_gene: TRBV19

CDR3aa: CASSPTPGSHSYEQYF
CDR3nt: TGTGCCAGCAGTCCGACTCCGGGATCCCACTCCTACGAGCAGTACTTC
j_gene: TRBJ2-7
abundance: -
d_gene: -
v_gene: TRBV28

CDR3aa: CASSQEWRMGVGTGELFF
CDR3nt: TGCGCCAGCAGCCAAGAATGGAGGATGGGAGTAGGCACCGGGGAGCTGTTTTTT
j_gene: TRBJ2-2
abundance: -
d_gene: -
v_gene: TRBV4-1

CDR3aa: CASSSRQEQETQYF
CDR3nt: TGTGCCAGCAGCTCCAGACAGGAGCAAGAGACCCAGTACTTC
j_gene: TRBJ2-5
abundance: -
d_gene: -
v_gene: TRBV5-4

CDR3aa: CASSLVAGSNEQFF
CDR3nt: TGTGCCAGCAGTTTAGTGGCGGGAAGCAATGAGCAGTTCTTC
j_gene: TRBJ2-1
abundance: -
d_gene: -
v_gene: TRBV28

CDR3aa: CAIRKDEGGYTF
CDR3nt: TGTGCCATCAGAAAAGACGAGGGTGGCTACACCTTC
j_gene: TRBJ1-2
abundance: -
d_gene: -
v_gene: TRBV10-3

CDR3aa: CASSPLGLAGVGANVLTF
CDR3nt: TGTGCCAGCAGCCCCCTGGGACTAGCGGGAGTCGGGGCCAACGTCCTGACTTTC
j_gene: TRBJ2-6
abundance: -
d_gene: TRBD2
v_gene: TRBV27

CDR3aa: CASSILGDSNQPQHF
CDR3nt: TGTGCCAGTAGTATACTTGGAGATAGCAATCAGCCCCAGCATTTT
j_gene: TRBJ1-5
abundance: -
d_gene: -
v_gene: TRBV19

CDR3aa: CATTGVQGDYNEQFF
CDR3nt: TGTGCCACCACGGGGGTCCAGGGGGACTACAATGAGCAGTTCTTC
j_gene: TRBJ2-1
abundance: -
d_gene: -
v_gene: TRBV5-4

CDR3aa: CASRSLSGTYEQYF
CDR3nt: TGTGCCAGCAGATCACTTAGCGGAACCTACGAGCAGTACTTC
j_gene: TRBJ2-7
abundance: -
d_gene: -
v_gene: TRBV28

CDR3aa: CASSGAGGYGYTF
CDR3nt: TGTGCCAGCAGCGGGGCCGGCGGCTATGGCTACACCTTC
j_gene: TRBJ1-2
abundance: -
d_gene: -
v_gene: TRBV7-6

CDR3aa: CASSSSGTDTQYF
CDR3nt: TGTGCCAGCAGCAGCTCAGGGACAGATACGCAGTATTTT
j_gene: TRBJ2-3
abundance: -
d_gene: -
v_gene: TRBV7-3

CDR3aa: CASSQDRLDGYTF
CDR3nt: TGCGCCAGCAGCCAAGACAGGCTGGATGGCTACACCTTC
j_gene: TRBJ1-2
abundance: -
d_gene: -
v_gene: TRBV5-1

CDR3aa: CASSTDRILYEQYF
CDR3nt: TGTGCCAGCAGCACGGACAGGATCCTCTACGAGCAGTACTTC
j_gene: TRBJ2-7
abundance: -
d_gene: TRBD1
v_gene: TRBV7-9

CDR3aa: CASSETRLNTEAFF
CDR3nt: TGTGCCAGCTCAGAGACACGCTTAAACACTGAAGCTTTCTTT
j_gene: TRBJ1-1
abundance: -
d_gene: -
v_gene: TRBV18

CDR3aa: CASSNGLAGETQYF
CDR3nt: TGCGCCAGCAGCAACGGACTAGCGGGAGAGACCCAGTACTTC
j_gene: TRBJ2-5
abundance: -
d_gene: TRBD2
v_gene: TRBV5-1

CDR3aa: CASSFLSGRAENTGETQYF
CDR3nt: TGTGCCAGCAGCTTTTTATCAGGCCGAGCGGAAAACACGGGAGAGACCCAGTACTTC
j_gene: TRBJ2-5
abundance: -
d_gene: -
v_gene: TRBV13

CDR3aa: CASSPTGVQETQYF
CDR3nt: TGTGCCAGCTCACCGACGGGGGTTCAAGAGACCCAGTACTTC
j_gene: TRBJ2-5
abundance: -
d_gene: -
v_gene: TRBV18

CDR3aa: CASSLEGVGTNTEAFF
CDR3nt: TGTGCCAGCAGCTTAGAGGGCGTTGGGACTAACACTGAAGCTTTCTTT
j_gene: TRBJ1-1
abundance: -
d_gene: -
v_gene: TRBV7-8

CDR3aa: CAWSVASITRSYEQYF
CDR3nt: TGTGCCTGGAGTGTAGCCTCTATCACTCGATCCTACGAGCAGTACTTC
j_gene: TRBJ2-7
abundance: once
d_gene: -
v_gene: TRBV30

CDR3aa: CASRGQGAYTEAFF
CDR3nt: TGTGCCAGCAGGGGGCAGGGGGCATACACTGAAGCTTTCTTT
j_gene: TRBJ1-1
abundance: -
d_gene: TRBD1
v_gene: TRBV7-8

CDR3aa: CASSIGGQGGETQYF
CDR3nt: TGTGCCAGTAGTATAGGGGGCCAGGGCGGAGAGACCCAGTACTTC
j_gene: TRBJ2-5
abundance: -
d_gene: -
v_gene: TRBV19

CDR3aa: CASSLAPYPYNEQFF
CDR3nt: TGTGCCAGCAGCTTAGCCCCCTACCCCTACAATGAGCAGTTCTTC
j_gene: TRBJ2-1
abundance: -
d_gene: -
v_gene: TRBV11-3

CDR3aa: CASSPGGGGQPQHF
CDR3nt: TGTGCCAGCAGCCCAGGGGGTGGGGGTCAGCCCCAGCATTTT
j_gene: TRBJ1-5
abundance: -
d_gene: TRBD1
v_gene: TRBV7-2

CDR3aa: CASSPLGGKNIQYF
CDR3nt: TGTGCCAGCAGCCCCTTAGGAGGCAAAAACATTCAGTACTTC
j_gene: TRBJ2-4
abundance: -
d_gene: -
v_gene: TRBV5-6

CDR3aa: CASGQLNTEAFF
CDR3nt: TGTGCCAGCGGCCAATTGAACACTGAAGCTTTCTTT
j_gene: TRBJ1-1
abundance: -
d_gene: -
v_gene: TRBV6-6

CDR3aa: CASSRSLGGQDGYTF
CDR3nt: TGTGCCAGCAGCCGATCGTTGGGGGGGCAAGACGGCTACACCTTC
j_gene: TRBJ1-2
abundance: -
d_gene: -
v_gene: TRBV7-9

CDR3aa: CASRQGTGGFF
CDR3nt: TGTGCCAGCAGACAGGGGACAGGGGGGTTCTTC
j_gene: TRBJ2-1
abundance: -
d_gene: TRBD1
v_gene: TRBV2